This T cell receptor beta chain was recovered during a study of metastatic and nonmetastatic thyroid tumors. Background on the study: Repertoires from malignant and benign thyroid patients were compared across blood and tumor or nodule tissue. The study's findings and limits: Across blood and tumor, TCR beta diversity in malignant thyroid tumors was reportedly significantly higher than in benign nodules.

How the authors handled the data: To classify distant metastasis in papillary thyroid cancer, a model was built from CDR3 differences across clinicopathological groups. TCRdb re-clonotyped the PCR reads via MiXCR. The V and J calls come from TCRdb's annotation, not from the publication. The sample records 7,000 to 9,500 clones, approximately 30% being singletons. Notes on this clone: What it binds is unknown.

Patients were all untreated before their thyroid surgery. Sequenced: tumor tissue. This receptor was identified in a male donor with papillary thyroid cancer or a benign thyroid nodule (not recorded which). Some clones in this sample may be carry-over from other donors' samples.

The CDR3: CASSCQFGSLCSNQPQHF. The CDR3, as DNA: TGTGCCAGCAGTTGTCAGTTCGGATCACTGTGTAGCAATCAGCCCCAGCATTTT. V usage is TRBV6-6 and J usage is TRBJ1-5; no clear D. Germline V gene lookup returns CDR1 MNHNY and CDR2 SVGAGI (reference sequence). This CDR3 is built from 18 residues. V was cut by 4 bases and J by 0 bases, with 19 bases left in between.